These 27 T cell receptor beta chains were all obtained from the same sample, sequenced in a study of CD8+ T cells in alopecia areata. Following RNA extraction, reverse transcription yielded cDNA that acted as the sequencing template. Measured with immunoSEQ multiplex PCR; TCRdb has only the in-frame clones, and not every one. This sample has 150,000 to 200,000 clones, with 50% to 70% found just once. Sequencing was performed on CD4+ T cells sorted from blood, taken at week 0. These TCRs come from a human donor with alopecia areata.

V gene TRBV2 combines with J gene TRBJ1-1; 7 bases are shared with TRBD1. This CDR3 has 14 amino acids. Looked up from germline, CDR1 is SNHLY and CDR2 is FYNNEI. Unmatched junction bases numbered 7, after V lost 7 bases and J lost 2 bases. The CDR3 reads CASNFGTANTEAFF. The DNA of the CDR3 is TGTGCCAGCAACTTCGGGACAGCCAACACTGAAGCTTTCTTT.

This chain connects TRBV18 to TRBJ1-2, with a tentative D call TRBD1 (5 bases). Germline CDR1 KGHSH, CDR2 LQKENI. Trimming removed 3 bases at V and 5 bases at J, with 13 bases between. This CDR3 is 14 amino acids long. CDR3 in DNA: TGTGCCAGCTCACCCCTCGCAGGGATGTATGGCTACACCTTC. Translation: CASSPLAGMYGYTF.

This chain uses TRBV15 with TRBJ2-2, with no clear D. The V end was cut by 0 bases, the J end by 3 bases, with 5 bases between. Per germline, CDR1 LNHNV and CDR2 YYDKDF (reference sequence). The CDR3 length is 14 residues. The CDR3 DNA reads TGTGCCACCAGCAGAGATGCCCACACCGGGGAGCTGTTTTTT. This translates into CATSRDAHTGELFF.

The J gene is TRBJ2-7, the V gene TRBV7-9; D uncertain. CDR1 and CDR2 (germline): SEHNR, FQNEAQ (reference sequence). CDR3 length: 12 amino acids. The V and J ends lost 1 base and 6 bases respectively, with 7 bases between them. The CDR3 bases are TGTGCCAGCAGCTTAGAGTTGGCCGAGCAGTACTTC. It translates to CASSLELAEQYF.

This clone came up once. The rearrangement links TRBV10-3 to TRBJ2-7, with D perhaps matching TRBD1 or TRBD2 (6 bases each). Germline lookup yields CDR1 ENHRY and CDR2 SYGVKD. Trimming shortened V by 7 bases and J by 7 bases, and 17 bases separated the two germline ends. The CDR3 has 13 residues. The CDR3 bases are TGTGCCATCACTAACAGGGTGGAGGGGGAGCAGTACTTC. Protein product: CAITNRVEGEQYF.

The rearrangement links TRBV5-6 to TRBJ1-4; possible D gene TRBD1, 6 bases. Trimming cost V 2 bases and J 4 bases, with 9 bases left between them. This CDR3 is 14 amino acids long. From germline, CDR1 is SGHDT and CDR2 YYEEEE. CDR3 DNA: TGTGCCAGCAGCTTTGGACAGATTAATGAAAAACTGTTTTTT. As protein: CASSFGQINEKLFF.

The rearrangement uses TRBV2 and TRBJ1-1; D possibly corresponds to TRBD1 (5 bases). The CDR3 covers 12 residues. The germline CDR1 and CDR2 sequences are SNHLY and FYNNEI. V was clipped by 11 bases and J by 1 base, with 11 bases between them. The CDR3 bases are TGTGCCCGTACCGGGGCGAACACTGAAGCTTTCTTT. Protein sequence: CARTGANTEAFF.

This chain links TRBV6-1 with TRBJ2-7, with 8 bases lining up with TRBD1. The length of the CDR3 is 14 residues. Germline CDR1 MNHNS, CDR2 SASEGT. The V gene end was trimmed by 6 bases and the J gene end by 7 bases; junction bases not matched to a gene: 11. In nucleotides, the CDR3 is TGTGCCAGCAGGCCCAGGGGGCTTTCGCGGGAGCAGTACTTC. It yields the protein CASRPRGLSREQYF.

This clone was seen only a few times. The chain uses TRBV29-1 and TRBJ1-5; 7 nucleotides match TRBD1. This CDR3 has 14 residues. After removal of 6 bases from V and 6 bases from J, the junction contained 11 bases not matched to a gene. CDR1 and CDR2 from the germline V gene are SQVTM and ANQGSEA. CDR3 in amino acids: CSVSDATGFQPQHF. The CDR3, as DNA: TGCAGCGTCTCCGACGCGACAGGGTTTCAGCCCCAGCATTTT.

This chain uses TRBV29-1 with TRBJ2-3; weak D call: TRBD2 (5 bases). The CDR3 covers 14 residues. Between the trimmed V and J ends, which lost 5 bases and 2 bases, there was a span of 14 bases. Germline loops: CDR1 SQVTM, CDR2 ANQGSEA. CDR3 sequence reads: CSVSKLGITDTQYF. CDR3 DNA sequence: TGCAGCGTTTCGAAGCTCGGGATCACAGATACGCAGTATTTT.

The CDR3 DNA sequence: TGCGCCAGCAGCTTGGAAGTATGGGGTTACGAGCAGTACTTC. Its protein is CASSLEVWGYEQYF. This chain connects TRBV5-1 to TRBJ2-7, with D unresolved. This CDR3 contains 14 residues. Trimming stripped 0 bases from V and 4 bases from J, with 11 bases between. CDR1 is SGHRS and CDR2 is YFSETQ in the germline V gene.

The chain recombines TRBV6-5 with TRBJ2-5; weak D call: TRBD1 (5 bases). V shed 0 bases and J shed 3 bases, with 8 bases lying between them. This CDR3 contains 14 residues. CDR1 and CDR2 from the germline V gene are MNHEY and SVGAGI. Here the CDR3 DNA reads TGTGCCAGCAGTTACTCAGCAGGGAAAGAGACCCAGTACTTC. Amino acid sequence: CASSYSAGKETQYF.

This clone appeared a single time. The CDR3 is CSVAGTADEQYF. CDR3 in DNA: TGCAGCGTAGCCGGGACAGCGGACGAGCAGTACTTC. This rearrangement joins TRBV29-1 to TRBJ2-7; 7 bases match TRBD1. Germline assignment: CDR1 SQVTM and CDR2 ANQGSEA. After removal of 6 bases from V and 5 bases from J, the junction contained 7 bases not matched to a gene. This CDR3 region has 12 residues.

This clone appeared a single time. This chain connects TRBV7-8 to TRBJ1-1; D remains ambiguous. In germline, CDR1 is SGHVS, CDR2 FQNEAQ. The CDR3 runs to 13 residues. Trimming took off 2 bases at V and 1 base at J, with 5 bases between the two ends. The CDR3 DNA reads as TGTGCCAGCAGCTTACAGGCGAACACTGAAGCTTTCTTT. This gives the protein CASSLQANTEAFF.

The V and J genes are TRBV4-1 and TRBJ1-5; 7 positions agree with TRBD1. Germline V gene data show CDR1 as MGHRA and CDR2 as YSYEKL. Unmatched junction bases numbered 3, after V lost 4 bases and J lost 3 bases. This CDR3 region has 14 residues. In DNA, the CDR3 is TGCGCCAGCAGCCGAGACAGGGTCAATCAGCCCCAGCATTTT. Encoded protein: CASSRDRVNQPQHF.

The chain has TRBV4-1 and TRBJ1-2; tentative D call: TRBD1 (5 bases). The CDR3 is made up of 15 amino acids. Per the germline V gene, CDR1 is MGHRA and CDR2 is YSYEKL. V was clipped by 3 bases and J by 1 base, with 12 bases between them. The CDR3 bases are TGCGCCAGCAGCCAGGGACGGAACCTTAACTATGGCTACACCTTC. Amino acids: CASSQGRNLNYGYTF.

CDR3 bases: TGTGCCTGGACAAGCTCCTATAATTCACCCCTCCACTTT. Protein product: CAWTSSYNSPLHF. This chain uses TRBV30 with TRBJ1-6; D gene uncertain. This CDR3 contains 13 residues. The germline V gene encodes CDR1 GTSNPN and CDR2 SVGIG (reference sequence). V was trimmed by 4 bases and J by 0 bases, leaving 4 bases between them.

This chain uses TRBV29-1 with TRBJ2-7; 9 nucleotides match TRBD2. This CDR3 has 16 residues. The V and J ends lost 6 bases and 6 bases, in that order; junction bases with no gene match: 18. Germline-derived CDR1 and CDR2 are SQVTM and ANQGSEA. CDR3 residues: CSVAPARGGARGEQYF. For the CDR3, the DNA is TGCAGCGTCGCCCCTGCTCGCGGGGGGGCTCGAGGCGAGCAGTACTTC.

The V call is TRBV4-1, the J call TRBJ2-7; D is unresolved. Germline V gives CDR1 MGHRA, CDR2 YSYEKL. Deletions cut 3 bases from V and 1 base from J, with 10 bases between. This CDR3 is 14 amino acids long. Written as DNA, the CDR3 is TGCGCCAGCAGCCATCTCGGCGGTTCCTACGAGCAGTACTTC. Protein sequence: CASSHLGGSYEQYF.

Only a few counts were recorded for this clone. The CDR3 region is CSVVEGMSTEAFF. DNA of the CDR3: TGCAGCGTTGTCGAGGGTATGAGCACTGAAGCTTTCTTT. The chain recombines TRBV29-1 with TRBJ1-1, with D unresolved. Germline loops: CDR1 SQVTM, CDR2 ANQGSEA. V was trimmed by 4 bases and J by 4 bases, leaving 13 bases between them. This CDR3 is built from 13 residues.

The chain couples TRBV30 to TRBJ1-6; no definite D call. Germline loops: CDR1 GTSNPN, CDR2 SVGIG (reference sequence). V was shortened by 0 bases and J by 6 bases, with 3 bases between the two germline ends. The CDR3 spans 12 residues. CDR3 in amino acids: CAWSVLNSPLHF. The CDR3 DNA follows: TGTGCCTGGAGTGTACTTAATTCACCCCTCCACTTT.

The chain carries TRBV4-2 and TRBJ1-2; no definite D call. The V and J ends lost 0 bases and 7 bases respectively, with 15 bases between them. Per the germline V gene, CDR1 is LGHNA and CDR2 is YNFKEQ. There are 15 residues in the CDR3. The CDR3 DNA sequence: TGTGCCAGCAGCCAAGAGTTCCGGGAGCAAGGTGGCTACACCTTC. Translated: CASSQEFREQGGYTF.

Only a few counts were recorded for this clone. The V call is TRBV25-1, the J call TRBJ1-4; D not resolved. This CDR3 spans 15 amino acids. Per the germline V gene, CDR1 is MGHDK and CDR2 is SYGVNS. Trimming took 4 bases from V and 3 from J, leaving 12 bases between them. CDR3 loop: CASSAPGRSNEKLFF. DNA of the CDR3: TGTGCCAGCAGTGCTCCTGGCAGGTCTAATGAAAAACTGTTTTTT.

Regarding this clone: This same CDR3 is encoded by further DNA sequences in the sample. V and J are TRBV18 and TRBJ2-7; 8 bases map to TRBD1. The CDR3 runs 13 residues. The V and J ends lost 1 base and 7 bases, in that order; junction bases with no gene match: 3. The germline V gene encodes CDR1 KGHSH and CDR2 LQKENI. The chain's CDR3 is CASSPRDRGEQYF. In DNA form, the CDR3 reads TGTGCCAGCTCACCACGTGACAGGGGAGAGCAGTACTTC.

The table lists this clone with a few counts. CDR3 bases: TGCAGCGTTGAAAGGTTGGTTACTCCCTACGAGCAGTACTTC. Residues: CSVERLVTPYEQYF. The V gene is TRBV29-1, the J gene TRBJ2-7; D is ambiguous. Germline CDR1 is SQVTM and CDR2 is ANQGSEA. Trimming removed 2 bases at V and 2 bases at J, with 13 bases between. The CDR3 has 14 amino acids.

J is TRBJ2-7 and V is TRBV4-1; D may match TRBD1 or TRBD2 (6 bases each). The CDR3 has 15 residues. The germline CDR1 and CDR2 sequences are MGHRA and YSYEKL. V lost 4 bases to trimming and J lost 3 bases, with 16 bases between them. This CDR3 reads CASSLAGTPLYEQYF. CDR3 nucleotide sequence: TGCGCCAGCAGCCTCGCGGGGACACCACTCTACGAGCAGTACTTC.

The chain couples TRBV23-1 to TRBJ2-4, with 7 bases identical to TRBD2. TRBV23-1 is an open reading frame whose function is uncertain. The CDR3 contains 14 residues. Losses at the gene ends were 7 bases for V and 7 bases for J; bases not matched to a gene: 10. In DNA form, the CDR3 reads TGCGCCAGCATTAGAATCGGGGGAGGGAACATTCAGTACTTC. It yields the protein CASIRIGGGNIQYF.